One sample yielded the 3 T cell receptor beta chains listed below, sequenced in a study of shared clonotypes between healthy human individuals. Repertoires were generated with immunoSEQ multiplex PCR, while TCRdb's copy carries only in-frame clones and drops some. Of fewer than 1.8 million clones listed, approximately 98.5% were seen once; the top ten hold under 0.45%. Sequenced material: naive CD4+ T cells sorted from blood. The sample's subset: CD45RA+ positively selected. The source of these receptors is a man younger than 45 in good health.

The CDR3 reads CASSSLPLAGGHEQFF. The CDR3 coding sequence is TGTGCCAGCAGTTCCCTCCCTTTAGCGGGAGGCCATGAGCAGTTCTTC. The V call is TRBV28, the J call TRBJ2-1; 10 bases agree with TRBD2. With V trimmed by 4 bases and J by 8 bases, 11 bases remained unmatched. Germline CDR1 is MDHEN and CDR2 is SYDVKM. This CDR3 contains 16 residues. Combining the CDR3 with reference TRBV28 and TRBJ2-1 gives the whole variable domain DVKVTQSSRYLVKRTGEKVFLECVQDMDHENMFWYRQDPGLGLRLIYFSYDVKMKEKGDIPEGYSVSREKKERFSLILESASTNQTSMYLCASSSLPLAGGHEQFFGPGTRLTVL.

As regards this clone: Other DNA sequences in the sample encode the same CDR3. V is TRBV5-1 and J is TRBJ2-1, with 8 bases aligning to TRBD2. Germline V CDR1 and CDR2: SGHRS, YFSETQ. Losses at the gene ends were 4 bases for V and 2 bases for J; bases not matched to a gene: 5. CDR3 size: 15 residues. CDR3 bases: TGCGCCAGCAGCCCCACTAGCGGTACCTACAATGAGCAGTTCTTC. It specifies CASSPTSGTYNEQFF.

The chain carries TRBV6-5 and TRBJ1-2; D possibly corresponds to TRBD1 (6 bases). The CDR3 runs to 15 residues. V was cut by 3 bases and J by 6 bases, with 17 bases left in between. The V gene's germline CDR1 is MNHEY and CDR2 SVGAGI. The CDR3: CASSYGGALNDGYTF. The CDR3 DNA reads TGTGCCAGCAGTTATGGGGGGGCTTTAAACGATGGCTACACCTTC.